Below are 17 T cell receptor beta chains sequenced from a single sample in a study of blood T cell repertoires in COVID-19. Generated by immunoSEQ multiplex PCR, the TCRdb table keeps only in-frame clones and is missing some. The sample includes about 120,000 clones, 87% of them seen just once. Sequencing used peripheral blood. These receptors were taken from a human donor in a cohort sampled during active COVID-19.

The chain recombines TRBV5-4 with TRBJ2-1; TRBD1 matches at 10 bases. V was pared by 0 bases and J by 7 bases, with 7 bases of the junction left unmatched. This CDR3 region has 16 residues. Germline V gives CDR1 SGHNT, CDR2 YYREEE (reference sequence). Here the CDR3 reads CASSLGGQGDGNEQFF. Written as DNA, the CDR3 is TGTGCCAGCAGCTTGGGTGGACAGGGGGACGGAAATGAGCAGTTCTTC.

This chain uses TRBV28 with TRBJ1-1; no clear D gene. CDR3 length: 16 amino acids. Germline V lookup: CDR1 MDHEN, CDR2 SYDVKM. With 1 base removed from V and 0 bases from J, the gap between germline ends came to 12 bases. CDR3: CASSLFAEMMNTEAFF. The CDR3 bases are TGTGCCAGCAGTTTATTCGCTGAGATGATGAACACTGAAGCTTTCTTT.

The V gene is TRBV6-5, the J gene TRBJ2-1; 7 bases are shared with TRBD1. The CDR3 covers 14 residues. Germline V lookup: CDR1 MNHEY, CDR2 SVGAGI. The junction had 4 bases not matched to a gene; V was cut back by 6 bases and J by 2 bases. The CDR3 region has the DNA TGTGCCAGCAGGCCCGGGACAGCCTACAATGAGCAGTTCTTC. It specifies CASRPGTAYNEQFF.

The chain carries TRBV4-2 and TRBJ2-1; 11 bases match TRBD2. In germline, CDR1 is LGHNA, CDR2 YNFKEQ. This CDR3 is built from 14 residues. The V and J ends lost 5 bases and 4 bases, in that order; junction bases with no gene match: 1. The CDR3 DNA reads TGTGCCAGCAGCTCTAGCGGGAGGTACAATGAGCAGTTCTTC. Its translation: CASSSSGRYNEQFF.

The chain recombines TRBV27 with TRBJ2-7; 8 positions match TRBD1. Unmatched junction bases numbered 5, after V lost 0 bases and J lost 1 base. Looked up from germline, CDR1 is MNHEY and CDR2 is SMNVEV (reference sequence). The CDR3 sequence is 16 residues long. The CDR3 region has the DNA TGTGCCAGCAGTTTATCGGGAAGGACAGGGTCCTACGAGCAGTACTTC. It encodes CASSLSGRTGSYEQYF.

The chain uses TRBV28 and TRBJ2-1, with 14 bases fitting TRBD2. The trim removed 6 bases at V and 9 bases at J, leaving 4 bases unmatched. CDR3 size: 14 residues. CDR1 is MDHEN, CDR2 SYDVKM, per germline. CDR3 in amino acids: CASSAGLAGGEQFF. CDR3 in DNA: TGTGCCAGCAGCGCTGGACTAGCGGGGGGTGAGCAGTTCTTC.

V is TRBV5-5 and J is TRBJ2-1; D ambiguous. Germline V lookup: CDR1 SGHKS, CDR2 YYEKEE (reference sequence). Trimming took 0 bases from V and 4 from J, leaving 8 bases between them. This CDR3 comprises 14 residues. The DNA of the CDR3 is TGTGCCAGCAGCTTGGCCCACGGTTACAATGAGCAGTTCTTC. As protein: CASSLAHGYNEQFF.

This clone turned up a few times. The chain links TRBV5-4 to TRBJ1-4; 9 bases match TRBD1. The CDR3 is made up of 14 amino acids. Germline V gives CDR1 SGHNT, CDR2 YYREEE (reference sequence). Trimming removed 3 bases from V and 6 bases from J; junction bases left unmatched: 3. CDR3 sequence reads: CASSSRTGDEKLFF. Here the CDR3 DNA reads TGTGCCAGCAGCTCCAGGACAGGGGATGAAAAACTGTTTTTT.

This rearrangement joins TRBV7-3 to TRBJ2-1; D may be TRBD2 (5 bases). The CDR3 contains 13 residues. Trimming took 5 bases from V and 5 from J, leaving 10 bases between them. Germline V gives CDR1 SGHTA, CDR2 FQGTGA. CDR3 in amino acids: CASSLDWNNEQFF. The CDR3 DNA is TGTGCCAGCAGCCTGGACTGGAACAATGAGCAGTTCTTC.

This chain uses TRBV5-4 with TRBJ2-7; 9 bases match TRBD1. Trimming removed 0 bases from V and 4 bases from J; junction bases left unmatched: 11. This CDR3 has 17 amino acids. The V gene's germline CDR1 is SGHNT and CDR2 YYREEE (reference sequence). The CDR3 DNA reads TGTGCCAGCAGCTTGGGGCACGACAGGGGGATTTTATACGAGCAGTACTTC. Translating gives CASSLGHDRGILYEQYF.

The rearrangement links TRBV7-2 to TRBJ2-1; 7 bases align to TRBD1. Germline-derived CDR1 and CDR2 are SGHTA and FQGNSA. V shed 5 bases and J 0 bases; nucleotides not matched to a gene: 7. CDR3 length equals 16 residues. The CDR3 spells CASSISTGISYNEQFF. CDR3 nucleotide sequence: TGTGCCAGCAGCATCTCGACAGGGATCTCCTACAATGAGCAGTTCTTC. Drawing the rest from reference TRBV7-2 and TRBJ2-1, the complete variable domain is GAGVSQSPSNKVTEKGKDVELRCDPISGHTALYWYRQSLGQGLEFLIYFQGNSAPDKSGLPSDRFSAERTGGSVSTLTIQRTQQEDSAVYLCASSISTGISYNEQFFGPGTRLTVL.

The V call is TRBV2, the J call TRBJ1-1, with 11 positions matching TRBD1. There are 14 residues in the CDR3. The V segment lost 6 bases and the J segment 0 bases; nucleotides outside the gene matches: 0. Germline CDR1 is SNHLY and CDR2 is FYNNEI. The DNA for the CDR3 is TGTGCCAGCAGGGGACAGGGGGTGAACACTGAAGCTTTCTTT. Its protein is CASRGQGVNTEAFF.

The gene calls are TRBV6-1 and TRBJ1-4; D remains unclear. CDR1 MNHNS and CDR2 SASEGT come from the germline V gene. This CDR3 is 14 amino acids long. Trimming cost V 0 bases and J 8 bases, with 10 bases left between them. The CDR3 here is CASSEALIREKLFF. CDR3 nucleotides: TGTGCCAGCAGTGAAGCGCTTATTCGGGAAAAACTGTTTTTT.

The gene calls are TRBV19 and TRBJ2-1; TRBD2 matches 11 bases. J lost 7 bases, V lost 5 bases, and 16 bases had no gene match. The CDR3 runs to 18 residues. Looked up from germline, CDR1 is LNHDA and CDR2 is SQIVND (reference sequence). The CDR3 DNA reads as TGTGCCAGTAGTGACCGTTTTAGCGGGGGGGATTTCAGGAATGAGCAGTTCTTC. It codes for CASSDRFSGGDFRNEQFF.

This chain connects TRBV5-1 to TRBJ1-4; no clear D. The CDR3 extends over 13 amino acids. Germline CDR1 and CDR2: SGHRS and YFSETQ. V was clipped by 2 bases and J by 4 bases, with 6 bases between them. The CDR3 protein is CASSFQINEKLFF. The CDR3 nucleotides read TGCGCCAGCAGCTTCCAGATTAATGAAAAACTGTTTTTT.

The V gene is TRBV5-1, the J gene TRBJ2-3; TRBD2 is a possible D gene (5 bases). Trimming shortened V by 3 bases and J by 0 bases, and 14 bases separated the two germline ends. The V gene's germline CDR1 is SGHRS and CDR2 YFSETQ. CDR3 length: 16 residues. This CDR3 reads CASSSEGRSSTDTQYF. In DNA form, the CDR3 reads TGCGCCAGCAGCTCCGAAGGGAGATCTAGCACAGATACGCAGTATTTT.

Only a few counts were recorded for this clone. CDR3 region: CASSPTHRVDTEAFF. The DNA of the CDR3 is TGTGCCAGCAGCCCTACCCACAGGGTTGACACTGAAGCTTTCTTT. The rearrangement links TRBV3-1 (or the pseudogene TRBV3-2) to TRBJ1-1; TRBD1 might be the D (6 bases). Germline CDR1 is LGHDT and CDR2 is YNNKEL (reference sequence). Trimming shortened V by 4 bases and J by 3 bases, and 15 bases separated the two germline ends. The CDR3 extends over 15 amino acids.